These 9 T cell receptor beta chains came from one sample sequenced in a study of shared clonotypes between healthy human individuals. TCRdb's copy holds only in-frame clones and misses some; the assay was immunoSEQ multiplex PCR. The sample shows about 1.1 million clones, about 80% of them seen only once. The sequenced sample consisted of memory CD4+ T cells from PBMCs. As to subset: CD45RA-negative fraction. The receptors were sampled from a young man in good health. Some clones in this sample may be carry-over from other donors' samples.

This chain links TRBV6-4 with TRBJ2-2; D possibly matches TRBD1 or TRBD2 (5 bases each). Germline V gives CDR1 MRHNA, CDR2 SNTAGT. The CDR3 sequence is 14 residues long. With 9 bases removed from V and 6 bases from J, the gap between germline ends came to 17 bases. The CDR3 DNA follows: TGTGCCAGTACGTCCGGGACCCCTCCCGGGGAGCTGTTTTTT. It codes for CASTSGTPPGELFF.

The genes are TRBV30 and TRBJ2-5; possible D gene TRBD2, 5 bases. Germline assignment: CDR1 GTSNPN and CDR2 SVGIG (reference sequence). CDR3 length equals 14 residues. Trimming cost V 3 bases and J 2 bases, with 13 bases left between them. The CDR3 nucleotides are TGTGCCTGGAGCCGAGGGAGTTTTCAAGAGACCCAGTACTTC. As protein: CAWSRGSFQETQYF.

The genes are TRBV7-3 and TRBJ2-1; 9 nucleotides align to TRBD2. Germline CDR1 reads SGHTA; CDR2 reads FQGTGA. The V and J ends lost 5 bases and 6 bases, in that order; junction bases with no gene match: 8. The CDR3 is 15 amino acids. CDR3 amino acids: CASSLGVAGVNEQFF. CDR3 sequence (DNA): TGTGCCAGCAGCCTCGGAGTAGCGGGAGTCAATGAGCAGTTCTTC.

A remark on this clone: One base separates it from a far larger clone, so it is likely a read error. CDR3 nucleotides: TGTGCCAGCGGTCAGGGGTCCGGGGCCAACGCCCTGACTTTC. Translating it yields CASGQGSGANALTF. The rearrangement joins TRBV9 to TRBJ2-6, with D possibly TRBD1 on 6 matching bases. Looked up from germline, CDR1 is SGDLS and CDR2 is YYNGEE. The CDR3 runs to 14 residues. The whole variable domain, remainder taken from reference TRBV9 and TRBJ2-6, is DSGVTQTPKHLITATGQRVTLRCSPRSGDLSVYWYQQSLDQGLQFLIQYYNGEERAKGNILERFSAQQFPDLHSELNLSSLELGDSALYFCASGQGSGANALTFGAGSRLTVL.

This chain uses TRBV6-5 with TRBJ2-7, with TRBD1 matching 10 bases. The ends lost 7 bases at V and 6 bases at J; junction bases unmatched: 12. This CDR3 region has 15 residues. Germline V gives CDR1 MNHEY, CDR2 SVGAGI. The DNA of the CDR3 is TGTGCCAGCAACGACCGGACAGGGGGAGAGGGCGAGCAGTACTTC. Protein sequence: CASNDRTGGEGEQYF.

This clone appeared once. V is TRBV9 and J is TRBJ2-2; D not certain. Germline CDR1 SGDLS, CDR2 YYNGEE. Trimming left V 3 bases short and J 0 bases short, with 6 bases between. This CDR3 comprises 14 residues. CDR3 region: CASSAVTNTGELFF. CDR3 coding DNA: TGTGCCAGCAGCGCGGTGACGAACACCGGGGAGCTGTTTTTT.

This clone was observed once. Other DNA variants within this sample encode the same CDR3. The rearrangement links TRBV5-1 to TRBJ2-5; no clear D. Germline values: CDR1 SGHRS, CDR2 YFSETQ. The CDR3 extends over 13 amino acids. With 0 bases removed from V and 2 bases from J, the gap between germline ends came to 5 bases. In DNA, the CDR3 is TGCGCCAGCAGCTTGGTCGTTCAAGAGACCCAGTACTTC. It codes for CASSLVVQETQYF.

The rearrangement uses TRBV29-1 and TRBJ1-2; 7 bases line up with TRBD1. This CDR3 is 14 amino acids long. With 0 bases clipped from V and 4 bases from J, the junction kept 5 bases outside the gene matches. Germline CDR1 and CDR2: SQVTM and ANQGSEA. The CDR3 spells CSVEEQGKSYGYTF. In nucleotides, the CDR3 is TGCAGCGTTGAAGAACAGGGGAAAAGCTATGGCTACACCTTC.

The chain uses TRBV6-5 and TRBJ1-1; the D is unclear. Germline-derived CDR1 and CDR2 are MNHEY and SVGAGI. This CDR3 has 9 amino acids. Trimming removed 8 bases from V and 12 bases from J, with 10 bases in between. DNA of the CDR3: TGTGCCAGCCCTCTTGGGTCTTTCTTT. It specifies CASPLGSFF.